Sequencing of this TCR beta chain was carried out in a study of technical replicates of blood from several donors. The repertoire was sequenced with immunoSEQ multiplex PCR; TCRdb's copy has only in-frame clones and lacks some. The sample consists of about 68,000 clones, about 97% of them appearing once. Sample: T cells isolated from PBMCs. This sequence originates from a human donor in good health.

This CDR3 is CASSPWFGENQPQHF. In DNA, the CDR3 is TGTGCCAGCAGTCCTTGGTTTGGGGAGAATCAGCCCCAGCATTTT. The genes are TRBV27 and TRBJ1-5; no clear D gene. The length of the CDR3 is 15 residues. Between the trimmed V and J ends, which lost 5 bases and 4 bases, there was a span of 15 bases. Germline loops: CDR1 MNHEY, CDR2 SMNVEV (reference sequence).